The subject of this entry is one TCR beta chain. Germline CDR1 is LNHDA and CDR2 is SQIVND (reference sequence). This CDR3 comprises 17 residues. Trimming took off 7 bases at V and 7 bases at J, with 26 bases between the two ends. Sequencing was performed with immunoSEQ multiplex PCR; in TCRdb, only in-frame clones are kept and a portion is missing. The data contain about 96,000 clones, around 93% of them seen just once; the ten biggest clones take up just under 2%. The sample belongs to a study of PD-1 blockade in classical Hodgkin lymphoma. Overall study context: The patients were dosed with nivolumab 3 mg/kg, infused intravenously every 2 weeks.

The time point is: cycle 4 day 1 (C4D1), after less than seven weeks of nivolumab. No patient escaped relapse after autologous stem cell transplantation, and brentuximab vedotin exposure varied. The input for sequencing was peripheral blood mononuclear cells (PBMCs), taken before the fourth cycle of nivolumab. This clonotype was sampled from a human donor with classical Hodgkin lymphoma. The chain has TRBV19 and TRBJ2-1; D perhaps matches TRBD1 (6 bases). CDR3 sequence (DNA): TGTGCCAGTACCGTTTTTGGATTGACAGGCGGTAGTAATGAGCAGTTCTTC. Protein: CASTVFGLTGGSNEQFF.